This T cell receptor beta chain was sequenced in a study of blood T cell repertoires in COVID-19. Study overall: The United States, Italy and Spain provided the acute and convalescent COVID-19 samples. Sample material is recorded as cDNA or gDNA derived from T cells, B-cell-depleted T cells, or PBMCs.

Original processing methods: The authors estimated nucleated cell counts from reference gene primer amplification. Clones were read by immunoSEQ multiplex PCR, and TCRdb kept only the in-frame ones, dropping some. V, J and clone size reflect that table, while D and trimming were determined from the DNA. The data contain some 49,000 clones, 81% of them seen just once; the ten biggest clones take up 20% to 25%. Seattle's cohort entered during active infection and was followed longitudinally. This clone was counted a single time. Germline CDR1 reads SNHLY; CDR2 reads FYNNEI. This CDR3 is built from 15 residues. V shed 7 bases, J shed 0 bases, and the junction held 8 bases outside the gene matches.

The source of this sequence is a woman of 80 years or more with COVID-19, enrolled during active disease. The chain is built from TRBV2 and TRBJ2-7, with 8 bases lining up with TRBD1. Specimen: peripheral blood. This chain's CDR3 is CASTTDRASSYEQYF. In nucleotides, the CDR3 is TGTGCCAGCACCACGGACAGGGCGAGCTCCTACGAGCAGTACTTC.